Listed here are 10 T cell receptor beta chains from one sample, sequenced in a study of blood T cell repertoires in COVID-19. The protocol was immunoSEQ multiplex PCR, while the TCRdb copy is restricted to in-frame clones and leaves out a portion. The table includes roughly 300,000 clones, approximately 86% detected once. The sequenced material came from peripheral blood. All receptors derive from a man between 18 and 35 years old with active or convalescent COVID-19.

This clone was seen just once. This chain connects TRBV5-4 to TRBJ2-7; D possibly corresponds to TRBD2 (6 bases). Trimming removed 4 bases from V and 2 bases from J, with 16 bases in between. CDR3 length: 15 amino acids. In germline, CDR1 is SGHNT, CDR2 YYREEE (reference sequence). The CDR3 loop reads CASSRGGGVPYEQYF. DNA of the CDR3: TGTGCCAGCAGCCGGGGCGGCGGGGTGCCCTACGAGCAGTACTTC.

The V call is TRBV4-3, the J call TRBJ1-5; D gene unclear. Trimming shortened V by 3 bases and J by 2 bases, and 8 bases separated the two germline ends. Germline lookup yields CDR1 LGHNA and CDR2 YSLEER. This CDR3 spans 14 amino acids. The CDR3 here is CASSHSQGNQPQHF. The DNA of the CDR3 is TGCGCCAGCAGCCACTCGCAGGGCAATCAGCCCCAGCATTTT.

The rearrangement joins TRBV4-3 to TRBJ2-7; 7 nucleotides agree with TRBD1. After removal of 3 bases from V and 6 bases from J, the junction contained 5 bases not matched to a gene. The CDR3 contains 13 residues. Germline assignment: CDR1 LGHNA and CDR2 YSLEER. The CDR3 spells CASSQRQGGEQYF. The CDR3 nucleotides read TGCGCCAGCAGCCAGAGACAGGGCGGCGAGCAGTACTTC.

The chain combines TRBV5-1 with TRBJ1-1; 10 nucleotides agree with TRBD1. Trimming took 3 bases from V and 2 from J; bases not matched to a gene: 4. CDR3 length: 15 amino acids. The germline gives CDR1 SGHRS, CDR2 YFSETQ. CDR3 region: CASSSGTGENTEAFF. CDR3 sequence (DNA): TGCGCCAGCAGCTCGGGGACAGGGGAAAACACTGAAGCTTTCTTT.

The V gene is TRBV19, the J gene TRBJ2-7; possible D gene TRBD2, 6 bases. Trimming shortened V by 5 bases and J by 3 bases, and 14 bases separated the two germline ends. Per the germline V gene, CDR1 is LNHDA and CDR2 is SQIVND (reference sequence). CDR3 size: 14 residues. The CDR3 coding sequence is TGTGCCAGTAGTTTCGGAGGGGTTGACTACGAGCAGTACTTC. Translating gives CASSFGGVDYEQYF.

V gene TRBV7-9 combines with J gene TRBJ2-7; D is uncertain. The CDR3 covers 13 residues. Germline CDR1 is SEHNR and CDR2 is FQNEAQ (reference sequence). Between the trimmed V and J ends, which lost 2 bases and 3 bases, there was a span of 8 bases. The CDR3 region is CASSLPPVYEQYF. CDR3 sequence (DNA): TGTGCCAGCAGCTTACCACCGGTCTACGAGCAGTACTTC.

This chain uses TRBV1 with TRBJ2-5; the D call TRBD2 from the table was never checked on the DNA. TRBV1 is flagged as a pseudogene. CDR3 size: 16 residues. CDR3 nucleotides: TGCACCAGCAGCCTCCTGACCGGGACTACTGAAGAGACCCAGTACTTC. As protein: CTSSLLTGTTEETQYF.

This clone was seen ten or more times. This chain connects TRBV6-4 to TRBJ2-7; D might be TRBD2 (5 bases). V dropped 2 bases and J dropped 3 bases, with 14 bases sitting between them. Germline V lookup: CDR1 MRHNA, CDR2 SNTAGT. This CDR3 is 15 amino acids long. As DNA, the CDR3 is TGTGCCAGCAGTGACAGGGAGAGATCTGTCTACGAGCAGTACTTC. Its translation is CASSDRERSVYEQYF.

This chain connects TRBV7-9 to TRBJ1-6; 8 nucleotides align to TRBD1. The germline CDR1 and CDR2 sequences are SEHNR and FQNEAQ (reference sequence). Trimming cost V 3 bases and J 15 bases; bases outside gene matches: 4. This CDR3 has 12 residues. The CDR3 here is CASSLNRGCLHF. For the CDR3, the DNA is TGTGCCAGCAGCTTGAACAGGGGGTGCCTCCACTTT.

This chain connects TRBV6-6 to TRBJ2-3, with D unclear. CDR1 is MNHNY and CDR2 is SVGAGI in the germline V gene (reference sequence). This CDR3 has 12 residues. Trimming shortened V by 7 bases and J by 3 bases, and 8 bases separated the two germline ends. The CDR3 loop is CASKSRTDTQYF. The DNA for the CDR3 is TGTGCCAGCAAGAGCCGGACAGATACGCAGTATTTT.